This paragraph covers one T cell receptor beta chain sequence. Its antigen is unknown. The same CDR3 arises from other DNA sequences in this sample as well. The entry originates in a study of cytomegalovirus exposure and HLA in healthy donors. Regarding the study as a whole: Links to common viral pathogens appeared, in a later analysis, for several of the most significant clusters. Beyond CMV serostatus, there was no information to go on about immune exposure.

The PCR made use of 60 Vbeta and 13 Jbeta primers. TCRdb keeps only in-frame clones here, not all; method: immunoSEQ multiplex PCR. This sample has some 140,000 clones; 73% occur once, and the top ten carry 1% to 1.5%. The CDR3 sequence is 16 residues long. The trim removed 3 bases at V and 7 bases at J, leaving 14 bases unmatched. CDR1 and CDR2 from the germline V gene are MGHRA and YSYEKL. Sequenced material: PBMCs. The chain employs TRBV4-1 and TRBJ1-2; 7 bases map to TRBD1. This receptor was obtained from a woman aged 40 to 50 in good health and CMV-seronegative. The CDR3 loop is CASSQTQDRTSAGYTF. In DNA form, the CDR3 reads TGCGCCAGCAGCCAGACCCAGGACAGGACCTCGGCTGGCTACACCTTC.